This T cell receptor (beta chain) originates from a study of blood T cell repertoires in COVID-19. The wider study: From the United States, Italy and Spain came samples of acute and convalescent COVID-19. PBMCs, B-cell-depleted T cells, or T cells provided the cDNA or gDNA that made up the material.

Here immunoSEQ multiplex PCR was the method, and the copy in TCRdb shows in-frame clones only, minus some. In the table there are under 300,000 clones, under 95% of which are singletons. In this sample, this clone turned up once. The study recruited people aged about 18 to 89 years across about 25 US areas. In germline, CDR1 is SQVTM, CDR2 ANQGSEA. The CDR3 extends over 14 amino acids. Trimming took off 6 bases at V and 2 bases at J, with 14 bases between the two ends. The TCR comes from a woman aged 18-29 years who had recovered from COVID-19. The sample comprised PBMCs or T cells enriched from blood (not recorded which). This rearrangement joins TRBV29-1 to TRBJ1-5; perhaps TRBD1 as D (6 bases). The CDR3 here is CSVKGGSGNQPQHF. The CDR3 DNA follows: TGCAGCGTGAAGGGGGGGTCGGGCAATCAGCCCCAGCATTTT.